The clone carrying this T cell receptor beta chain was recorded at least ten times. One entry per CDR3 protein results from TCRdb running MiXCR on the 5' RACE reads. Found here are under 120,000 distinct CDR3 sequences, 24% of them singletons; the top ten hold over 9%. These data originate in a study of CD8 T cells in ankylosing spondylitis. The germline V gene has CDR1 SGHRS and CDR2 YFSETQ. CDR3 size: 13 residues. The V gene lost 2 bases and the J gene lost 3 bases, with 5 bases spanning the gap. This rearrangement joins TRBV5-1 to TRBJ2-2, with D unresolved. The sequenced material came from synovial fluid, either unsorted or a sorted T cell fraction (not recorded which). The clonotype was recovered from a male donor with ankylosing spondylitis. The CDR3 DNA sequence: TGCGCCAGCAGCTTCCTAGACACCGGGGAGCTGTTTTTT. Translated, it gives CASSFLDTGELFF.